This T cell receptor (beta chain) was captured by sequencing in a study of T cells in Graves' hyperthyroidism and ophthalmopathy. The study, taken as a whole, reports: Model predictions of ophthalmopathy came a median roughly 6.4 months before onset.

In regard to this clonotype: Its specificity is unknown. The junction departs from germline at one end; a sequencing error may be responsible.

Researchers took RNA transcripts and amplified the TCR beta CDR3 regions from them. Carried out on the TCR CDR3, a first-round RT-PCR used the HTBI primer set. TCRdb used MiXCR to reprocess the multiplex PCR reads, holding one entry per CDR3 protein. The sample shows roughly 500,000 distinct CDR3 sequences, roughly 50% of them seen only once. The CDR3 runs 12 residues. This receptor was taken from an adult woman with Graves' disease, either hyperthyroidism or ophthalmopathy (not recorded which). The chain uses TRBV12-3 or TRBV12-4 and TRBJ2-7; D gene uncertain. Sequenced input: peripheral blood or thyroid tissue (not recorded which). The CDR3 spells CASGPTVYGQYF. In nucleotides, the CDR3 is TGTGCTAGTGGACCAACTGTCTACGGGCAGTACTTC.